The following is a T cell receptor beta chain sequence with its context. Its recognized antigen is unknown. No much larger clone is present one base from it, and per-base qualities are unavailable. The record originates from a study of PD-1 blockade in classical Hodgkin lymphoma (dated by TCRdb to 2019 to 2021). Regarding the complete study: Nivolumab dosing was 3 mg/kg intravenously every 2 weeks, continuing until either disease progression or unacceptable toxicity. The study used CyTOF and TCR beta sequencing to define a peripheral blood immune signature of response to PD-1 blockade in classical Hodgkin lymphoma.

What the work shows at the level of the full study, not this receptor alone: Diversity was lower in patients who began nivolumab less than 1 year after ASCT, so these patients were left out of later analyses to avoid confounding by immune reconstitution. Newly diagnosed patients were reported to have lower baseline TCR diversity than healthy donors, and relapsed/refractory patients were reported to have lower baseline TCR diversity still. A significant rise by C4D1 was seen in CD4+ but not CD8+ TCR diversity (p=0.0027 vs p=0.16), with the rise being most apparent in complete responders (p=0.02). The study covered only a single clinical trial cohort, and the causes of the repertoire differences, possibly disease activity or prior therapy, were still not defined. Among trial patients, those achieving complete response had baseline diversity similar to that of newly diagnosed patients, while diversity was significantly lower in partial responders and progressors.

The label giving this sample's time point can be read as: cycle 4 day 1 (C4D1), after more than five weeks of nivolumab. Every trial patient had relapsed after autologous stem cell transplantation, and cohorts A, B and C differed in prior brentuximab vedotin exposure. The trial cohort was composed of 56 patients with relapsed/refractory classical Hodgkin lymphoma, for whom complete response, partial response or progressive disease was recorded as best overall response. In the multi-cohort phase II CheckMate 205 trial, trial patients received single-agent nivolumab. An independent review committee assessed best overall response by applying the 2007 International Working Group response criteria. Trial PBMCs were collected immediately before nivolumab initiation (C1D1) and during therapy at cycle 2 day 1 and cycle 4 day 1. After peripheral blood was drawn into 8 mL Vacutainer Cell Preparation Tubes, PBMCs were isolated by centrifugation and then cryopreserved.

Reading the germline V gene gives CDR1 SGHTS and CDR2 YDEGEE. From cysteine to phenylalanine, the CDR3 is 15 amino acids long. Just CDR3 DNA is preserved here, 45 bases in frame from base 1. For this chain, trimming is 6 bases at the V end and 4 bases at the J end, and the number of junction bases without a gene match is 12. The Qiagen DNeasy kit was used to extract genomic DNA both from unsorted PBMCs and from the negatively selected CD4+ and CD8+ fractions. Amplification of TCR beta CDR3 regions was done by immunoSEQ multiplex PCR with primers that anneal to V and J segments. A synthetic immune receptor repertoire was used to minimize amplification bias, and any residual bias was removed computationally once sequencing was done. In the authors' own workflow: Repertoire diversity was quantified as the Shannon entropy index using custom Python scripts. Unsorted, CD4+ and CD8+ repertoires were examined separately, except in combined analyses, for which CD4+ and CD8+ sequences were merged in silico. Clonal expansion was defined as at least a 2-fold frequency increase after treatment relative to C1D1, with a pseudocount of 0.5 for undetected baseline clones. Singleton clones were defined as clones with 0 or 1 copy at C1D1, and non-singleton clones were defined as clones with 2 or more copies. Clones expanded in unsorted samples were annotated as CD4+, CD8+ or unknown by matching protein sequences in sorted samples from the same patient. Wilcoxon tests on paired samples were used to test changes in diversity from C1D1 to C4D1. TCRdb took this table from immuneACCESS and kept in-frame rearrangements with V and J called. Such tables lack part of the clones; where checked against another copy, unresolved V genes explain under half of the gap, and the rest is unexplained. That table supplies the V and J calls and clone size; D and trimming were determined from the DNA. This sample gives about 24,000 clones in total; 81% of them show up just once. The ten largest clones add up to around 23% of the sample.

Recombination linked TRBV5-8 to TRBJ1-2, with 7 bases in between that match TRBD1. The specimen was peripheral blood mononuclear cells (PBMCs), collected before the fourth cycle of nivolumab. The TCR originated in a human donor with classical Hodgkin lymphoma. The CDR3 reads as follows: CASTTRDRIGYGYTF. The base sequence is TGTGCCAGCACAACTCGGGACAGAATCGGCTATGGCTACACCTTC.